Shown below are 20 T cell receptor beta chains from a single sample sequenced in a study of identical twins. One entry per CDR3 protein results from TCRdb running MiXCR on the 5' RACE reads. The sample carries about 100,000 distinct CDR3 sequences, under 7% recorded once. The sequenced material came from memory T cells sorted from blood. These receptors were obtained from a woman between 50 and 59 years old in good health.

This clonotype was seen repeatedly, ten times or more. The chain employs TRBV4-1 and TRBJ1-1; weak D call: TRBD1 (5 bases). The CDR3 covers 15 residues. Looked up from germline, CDR1 is MGHRA and CDR2 is YSYEKL. V lost 4 bases to trimming and J lost 0 bases, with 12 bases between them. CDR3: CASSLTDYLNTEAFF. Written as DNA, the CDR3 is TGCGCCAGCAGCCTGACAGATTACCTGAACACTGAAGCTTTCTTT.

This clonotype was found many times. This chain uses TRBV19 with TRBJ1-1, with D possibly TRBD1 on 6 matching bases. The CDR3 is 12 amino acids. Germline lookup yields CDR1 LNHDA and CDR2 SQIVND (reference sequence). V lost 5 bases and J 3 bases, leaving 7 bases between the germline ends. The CDR3 sequence is CASSWGHTEAFF. The CDR3 coding sequence is TGTGCCAGTAGTTGGGGGCACACTGAAGCTTTCTTT.

CDR3 sequence reads: CASSEGWTGVSRGANVLTF. The CDR3 coding sequence is TGTGCCAGCAGTGAAGGGTGGACAGGAGTGTCTCGTGGGGCCAACGTCCTGACTTTC. The chain couples TRBV25-1 to TRBJ2-6; 7 positions match TRBD1. The CDR3 is 19 residues long. Trimming took 2 bases from V and 3 from J; bases not matched to a gene: 13. Germline V lookup: CDR1 MGHDK, CDR2 SYGVNS.

This chain joins TRBV19 and TRBJ1-1; D is undetermined. This CDR3 spans 14 amino acids. V was cut by 0 bases and J by 4 bases, with 9 bases left in between. Germline V lookup: CDR1 LNHDA, CDR2 SQIVND (reference sequence). CDR3 residues: CASSIDGRGTEAFF. The CDR3 nucleotides are TGTGCCAGTAGTATAGATGGAAGAGGCACTGAAGCTTTCTTT.

This clonotype was counted at least ten times. The chain recombines TRBV30 with TRBJ2-4; a weak D match, TRBD1 (7 bases). This CDR3 has 16 amino acids. Trimming removed 4 bases from V and 2 bases from J, with 18 bases in between. Germline assignment: CDR1 GTSNPN and CDR2 SVGIG (reference sequence). CDR3 coding DNA: TGTGCCTGGAAGAACCGGGACAGCGGGTCCAAAAACATTCAGTACTTC. Its protein is CAWKNRDSGSKNIQYF.

This clonotype has more than one count but fewer than ten. The chain is built from TRBV10-3 and TRBJ2-1; TRBD2 matches at 10 bases. From germline, CDR1 is ENHRY and CDR2 SYGVKD. Losses at the gene ends were 6 bases for V and 7 bases for J; bases not matched to a gene: 9. The CDR3 length is 15 residues. The DNA for the CDR3 is TGTGCCATCAGGGCAGTAGCGGGAGGCGGGAATGAGCAGTTCTTC. This codes for CAIRAVAGGGNEQFF.

This clonotype was picked up many times. This chain connects TRBV4-1 to TRBJ1-4, with D unclear. This CDR3 is built from 17 residues. The V gene's germline CDR1 is MGHRA and CDR2 YSYEKL. Trimming cost V 1 base and J 0 bases, with 12 bases left between them. The CDR3 nucleotides are TGCGCCAGCAGCCAAGGGAGACGCATTGCAACTAATGAAAAACTGTTTTTT. Encoded protein: CASSQGRRIATNEKLFF.

This clonotype was observed at least ten times. The V gene is TRBV29-1, the J gene TRBJ1-4; D may be TRBD1 (5 bases). There are 15 residues in the CDR3. With 6 bases removed from V and 0 bases from J, the gap between germline ends came to 14 bases. CDR1 SQVTM and CDR2 ANQGSEA come from the germline V gene. The chain's CDR3 is CSVAMGGATNEKLFF. For the CDR3, the DNA is TGCAGCGTCGCGATGGGGGGAGCAACTAATGAAAAACTGTTTTTT.

This clonotype was seen repeatedly, ten times or more. The V and J genes are TRBV5-1 and TRBJ1-1, with 7 bases matching TRBD1. After removal of 1 base from V and 5 bases from J, the junction contained 17 bases not matched to a gene. The CDR3 has 18 amino acids. The germline V gene encodes CDR1 SGHRS and CDR2 YFSETQ. This chain's CDR3 is CASSLWGSGQAGYTEAFF. As DNA, the CDR3 is TGCGCCAGCAGCTTGTGGGGTTCTGGACAGGCGGGGTATACTGAAGCTTTCTTT.

This clonotype was detected many times. This chain connects TRBV5-1 to TRBJ2-5, with D unclear. V lost 3 bases and J 4 bases, leaving 10 bases between the germline ends. The CDR3 loop spans 13 amino acids. CDR1 and CDR2 (germline): SGHRS, YFSETQ. The DNA of the CDR3 is TGCGCCAGCAGCTCGGCGGCTGGAGAGACCCAGTACTTC. Its protein product is CASSSAAGETQYF.

The sample holds many counts of this clonotype. The chain combines TRBV24-1 with TRBJ2-1; 9 bases agree with TRBD2. The CDR3 has 18 amino acids. The V gene's germline CDR1 is KGHDR and CDR2 SFDVKD. With V trimmed by 2 bases and J by 7 bases, 14 bases remained unmatched. The CDR3 coding sequence is TGTGCCACCAGTGATTCTGCTAGCGGGACCTTGGTGACAAATGAGCAGTTCTTC. It specifies CATSDSASGTLVTNEQFF.

This clonotype was recorded many times. The chain recombines TRBV27 with TRBJ1-1, with D perhaps matching TRBD1 (6 bases). The germline gives CDR1 MNHEY, CDR2 SMNVEV (reference sequence). V shed 5 bases and J shed 6 bases, with 13 bases lying between them. CDR3 length: 13 residues. The CDR3 here is CASSQGYGAEAFF. CDR3 DNA: TGTGCCAGCAGTCAGGGGTACGGGGCTGAAGCTTTCTTT.

This clonotype was picked up many times. The gene calls are TRBV4-2 and TRBJ2-1; tentative D call: TRBD2 (6 bases). V gave up 3 bases and J gave up 6 bases, with 18 bases separating them. In germline, CDR1 is LGHNA, CDR2 YNFKEQ. The CDR3 extends over 16 amino acids. The DNA of the CDR3 is TGTGCCAGCAGCCATGGGTGGACCGGGAGCTCCAATGAGCAGTTCTTC. As protein: CASSHGWTGSSNEQFF.

This clonotype was counted many times. J is TRBJ2-1 and V is TRBV3-1, with D unresolved. The CDR3 spans 15 residues. Germline V lookup: CDR1 LGHDT, CDR2 YNNKEL (reference sequence). Between the trimmed V and J ends, which lost 2 bases and 6 bases, there was a span of 14 bases. The CDR3 DNA sequence: TGTGCCAGCAGCCAACCACTGGGGTACGGCAATGAGCAGTTCTTC. Translated, it gives CASSQPLGYGNEQFF.

This clonotype has ten or more counts. The chain is built from TRBV7-6 and TRBJ2-1; D is perhaps TRBD2 (5 bases). The CDR3 loop spans 14 amino acids. Trimming took 0 bases from V and 10 from J, leaving 13 bases between them. The V gene's germline CDR1 is SGHVS and CDR2 FNYEAQ. The CDR3 spells CASSLAGELGEQFF. The CDR3 DNA sequence: TGTGCCAGCAGCTTAGCGGGAGAGTTAGGCGAGCAGTTCTTC. Based on the CDR3 plus reference TRBV7-6 and TRBJ2-1, the full variable domain is GAGVSQSPRYKVTKRGQDVALRCDPISGHVSLYWYRQALGQGPEFLTYFNYEAQQDKSGLPNDRFSAERPEGSISTLTIQRTEQRDSAMYRCASSLAGELGEQFFGPGTRLTVL.

This clonotype occurred many times. V usage is TRBV5-1 and J usage is TRBJ1-1, with 7 nucleotides matching TRBD1. CDR3 length: 13 amino acids. Germline CDR1 is SGHRS and CDR2 is YFSETQ. V shed 3 bases and J 5 bases; nucleotides not matched to a gene: 4. In DNA form, the CDR3 reads TGCGCCAGCAGCTCGCAGACAGGGACTGAAGCTTTCTTT. The encoded protein is CASSSQTGTEAFF.

This rearrangement joins TRBV20-1 to TRBJ1-5; D not certain. Germline lookup yields CDR1 DFQATT and CDR2 SNEGSKA (reference sequence). CDR3 length equals 13 residues. V was trimmed by 0 bases and J by 8 bases, leaving 11 bases between them. Here the CDR3 reads CSARDHTSEPQHF. CDR3 sequence (DNA): TGCAGTGCTAGAGATCACACATCAGAGCCCCAGCATTTT.

The sample holds many counts of this clonotype. In DNA form, the CDR3 reads TGTGCCACCAGCAGAGATACGGGATCCCCTTACGAGCAGTACTTC. It translates to CATSRDTGSPYEQYF. The V and J genes are TRBV15 and TRBJ2-7; a weak D match, TRBD2 (5 bases). The CDR3 runs 15 residues. Germline V gene sequence: CDR1 LNHNV, CDR2 YYDKDF (reference sequence). V was trimmed by 0 bases and J by 4 bases, leaving 13 bases between them.

This clonotype has a count of ten or more. V is TRBV20-1 and J is TRBJ2-7, with 10 positions matching TRBD2. Per germline, CDR1 DFQATT and CDR2 SNEGSKA (reference sequence). Losses at the gene ends were 7 bases for V and 0 bases for J; bases not matched to a gene: 6. This CDR3 has 14 residues. The CDR3 region is CSVPTSGSSYEQYF. CDR3 DNA sequence: TGCAGTGTCCCGACTAGCGGGTCCTCCTACGAGCAGTACTTC.

This clonotype was counted only a few times. V is TRBV29-1 and J is TRBJ1-3; TRBD1 might be the D (5 bases). V was trimmed by 3 bases and J by 4 bases, leaving 13 bases between them. This CDR3 has 14 amino acids. Germline values: CDR1 SQVTM, CDR2 ANQGSEA. The CDR3: CSVDPTGAGNTIYF. In DNA form, the CDR3 reads TGCAGCGTTGACCCCACAGGAGCGGGAAACACCATATATTTT.